These 19 T cell receptor beta chains came from one sample sequenced in a study of glioma-infiltrating T cells. Using RNA template, CDR3s of TCR alpha and beta were amplified with iRepertoire arm-PCR. TCRdb independently ran MiXCR on the multiplex PCR reads; one entry per CDR3 protein. The sample shows about 110,000 distinct CDR3 sequences, less than 30% of them seen only once. The specimen sequenced was glioma tissue, nonneoplastic brain tissue, or PBMCs (not recorded which). The receptors stem from a human donor with low-grade glioma or glioblastoma, undergoing nonglioma brain surgery, or in good health (not recorded which).

This chain joins TRBV7-2 and TRBJ2-1; D is perhaps TRBD2 (5 bases). Germline CDR1 is SGHTA and CDR2 is FQGNSA. V was shortened by 0 bases and J by 3 bases, with 9 bases between the two germline ends. This CDR3 has 15 residues. CDR3 bases: TGTGCCAGCAGCTTAGCTAGCGTGATCTACAATGAGCAGTTCTTC. This codes for CASSLASVIYNEQFF.

This clonotype was observed many times. CDR3: CASSDAGASGADTQYF. The CDR3 DNA is TGCGCCAGCAGCGATGCGGGAGCTAGCGGGGCTGATACGCAGTATTTT. The chain joins TRBV5-1 to TRBJ2-3; the match to TRBD2 covers 9 bases. The V and J ends lost 4 bases and 6 bases, in that order; junction bases with no gene match: 12. The CDR3 is 16 residues long. Germline loops: CDR1 SGHRS, CDR2 YFSETQ.

This clonotype has a single count. This sequence may be a read error, since a much larger clone differs from it by one base. The chain is built from TRBV20-1 and TRBJ1-1; 7 bases are a match to TRBD1. The germline V gene has CDR1 DFQATT and CDR2 SNEGSKA (reference sequence). CDR3 size: 14 residues. This CDR3 reads CGAWTGGGNTEAFF. CDR3 in DNA: TGCGGTGCCTGGACAGGTGGAGGGAACACTGAAGCTTTCTTT.

This clonotype occurred many times. This may stem from a read error, because a much larger clone lies one nucleotide away. The rearrangement joins TRBV7-3 to TRBJ1-1, with TRBD1 matching 8 bases. The CDR3 length is 12 residues. Trimming removed 8 bases from V and 1 base from J; junction bases left unmatched: 0. Germline loops: CDR1 SGHTA, CDR2 FQGTGA. This CDR3 is CASGTGNTEAFF. Written as DNA, the CDR3 is TGTGCCAGCGGGACAGGGAACACTGAAGCTTTCTTT.

This clonotype was found many times. CDR3 in amino acids: CASSLVPSSAYEQYF. CDR3 nucleotide sequence: TGTGCCAGCAGCTTGGTCCCCTCTTCAGCCTACGAGCAGTACTTC. J is TRBJ2-7 and V is TRBV5-6, with D unclear. V shed 0 bases and J shed 2 bases, with 12 bases lying between them. The CDR3 sequence is 15 residues long. Germline V gene data show CDR1 as SGHDT and CDR2 as YYEEEE.

At least ten counts were recorded for this clonotype. The J gene is TRBJ1-6, the V gene TRBV3-1; unclear D gene. The length of the CDR3 is 18 residues. The germline gives CDR1 LGHDT, CDR2 YNNKEL (reference sequence). Trimming removed 4 bases at V and 0 bases at J, with 16 bases between. CDR3 protein: CASSRHPTDSSYNSPLHF. In nucleotides, the CDR3 is TGTGCCAGCAGCCGCCACCCGACTGATAGCTCCTATAATTCACCCCTCCACTTT. The full variable domain, completed using reference TRBV3-1 and TRBJ1-6, is DTAVSQTPKYLVTQMGNDKSIKCEQNLGHDTMYWYKQDSKKFLKIMFSYNNKELIINETVPNRFSPKSPDKAHLNLHINSLELGDSAVYFCASSRHPTDSSYNSPLHFGNGTRLTVT.

The chain employs TRBV6-2 or TRBV6-3 and TRBJ2-1; 12 nucleotides line up with TRBD1. Germline lookup yields CDR1 MNHEY and CDR2 SVGEGT. The CDR3 runs 14 residues. Trimming removed 5 bases from V and 9 bases from J; junction bases left unmatched: 5. The CDR3 DNA reads TGTGCCAGCAGTCGGGGACAGGGGGCCAGTGAGCAGTTCTTC. Amino acids: CASSRGQGASEQFF.

The chain uses TRBV28 and TRBJ2-7; no clear D gene. Germline CDR1 reads MDHEN; CDR2 reads SYDVKM. V was cut by 6 bases and J by 5 bases, with 8 bases left in between. The CDR3 runs 11 residues. CDR3 sequence reads: CASSRTHEQYF. In nucleotides, the CDR3 is TGTGCCAGCAGCCGGACCCACGAGCAGTACTTC.

As concerns this clonotype: Being one base from a much bigger clone, this may be a read error. The chain combines TRBV14 with TRBJ2-3; D ambiguous. The germline V gene has CDR1 SGHDN and CDR2 FVKESK. This CDR3 has 13 amino acids. The V end lost 5 bases, the J end lost 9 bases, and 15 bases lay between the germline ends. CDR3 bases: TGTGCCAGCAGCACACCTTCCGTCGGGACGCAGTATTTT. Translation: CASSTPSVGTQYF. The variable domain in full, with the rest retrieved from reference TRBV14 and TRBJ2-3, is EAGVTQFPSHSVIEKGQTVTLRCDPISGHDNLYWYRRVMGKEIKFLLHFVKESKQDESGMPNNRFLAERTGGTYSTLKVQPAELEDSGVYFCASSTPSVGTQYFGPGTRLTVL.

Many counts were recorded for this clonotype. The chain recombines TRBV2 with TRBJ2-4; no clear D. Trimming cost V 2 bases and J 2 bases, with 7 bases left between them. This CDR3 comprises 14 residues. CDR1 and CDR2 (germline): SNHLY, FYNNEI. The CDR3 loop is CASSEWASKNIQYF. In nucleotides, the CDR3 is TGTGCCAGCAGTGAATGGGCTTCCAAAAACATTCAGTACTTC.

This chain links TRBV4-2 with TRBJ2-7, with D possibly called TRBD1 or TRBD2 (5 bases each). With 1 base removed from V and 5 bases from J, the gap between germline ends came to 18 bases. Looked up from germline, CDR1 is LGHNA and CDR2 is YNFKEQ. The CDR3 totals 16 residues. CDR3 sequence reads: CASSQVGTAAGNEQYF. DNA for the CDR3: TGTGCCAGCAGCCAAGTGGGGACGGCAGCAGGGAACGAGCAGTACTTC.

This clonotype came up many times. The genes are TRBV7-9 and TRBJ2-3; tentative D call: TRBD1 (5 bases). Germline CDR1 reads SEHNR; CDR2 reads FQNEAQ (reference sequence). Trimming stripped 0 bases from V and 12 bases from J, with 7 bases between. CDR3 length: 11 residues. The CDR3 protein is CASSLAGAQYF. CDR3 nucleotides: TGTGCCAGCAGCTTAGCAGGGGCCCAGTATTTT.

Worth noting for this clonotype: One base away lies a much larger clone, so this may be a sequencing read error. The chain has TRBV5-6 and TRBJ1-2; no clear D. The CDR3 runs to 13 residues. Per the germline V gene, CDR1 is SGHDT and CDR2 is YYEEEE. CDR3 in DNA: TGTGCCAGGAGCTTGGAAGATATCTATGGCTACACCTTC. It specifies CARSLEDIYGYTF.

The table lists this clonotype with many counts. This sequence joins TRBV5-1 and TRBJ2-3; 7 bases align to TRBD1. This CDR3 region has 18 residues. Germline V gene lookup returns CDR1 SGHRS and CDR2 YFSETQ. V dropped 3 bases and J dropped 0; count of bases not matched to a gene: 13. As DNA, the CDR3 is TGCGCCAGCAGCTACAGGGGTATCCTTGGGAGTAGCACAGATACGCAGTATTTT. Amino acid sequence: CASSYRGILGSSTDTQYF.

This clonotype was recorded at least ten times. The gene calls are TRBV4-2 and TRBJ1-1; tentative D call: TRBD1 (5 bases). V lost 5 bases, J lost 3 bases, and 16 bases lay in between. This CDR3 contains 15 residues. Germline-derived CDR1 and CDR2 are LGHNA and YNFKEQ. The CDR3 DNA reads as TGTGCCAGCAGCTTCAGTCGGGGAGGGGACACTGAAGCTTTCTTT. This gives the protein CASSFSRGGDTEAFF.

This clonotype was seen ten or more times. The chain combines TRBV7-3 with TRBJ2-7; 7 nucleotides match TRBD1. The CDR3 sequence is 15 residues long. The V gene end was trimmed by 5 bases and the J gene end by 0 bases; junction bases not matched to a gene: 7. Germline V gives CDR1 SGHTA, CDR2 FQGTGA. The DNA of the CDR3 is TGTGCCAGCAGCCTTACCGGGACAGACTCCTACGAGCAGTACTTC. Residues: CASSLTGTDSYEQYF. The whole variable domain, remainder taken from reference TRBV7-3 and TRBJ2-7, is GAGVSQTPSNKVTEKGKYVELRCDPISGHTALYWYRQSLGQGPEFLIYFQGTGAADDSGLPNDRFFAVRPEGSVSTLKIQRTERGDSAVYLCASSLTGTDSYEQYFGPGTRLTVT.

This clonotype was seen only a few times. The V call is TRBV5-1, the J call TRBJ2-7; TRBD1 is a possible D gene (6 bases). CDR3 length equals 16 residues. Germline lookup yields CDR1 SGHRS and CDR2 YFSETQ. V gave up 1 base and J gave up 3 bases, with 17 bases separating them. The CDR3 coding sequence is TGCGCCAGCAGCTTGTCCTACAGGGACCCCCGCTACGAGCAGTACTTC. Protein sequence: CASSLSYRDPRYEQYF.

The sample holds a few counts of this clonotype. CDR3 sequence (DNA): TGTGCCACCAGTACTTCAGGAGCAGATACGCAGTATTTT. Its translation: CATSTSGADTQYF. This chain joins TRBV24-1 and TRBJ2-3; D unresolved. The CDR3 has 13 residues. Trimming stripped 6 bases from V and 4 bases from J, with 10 bases between. Germline CDR1 and CDR2: KGHDR and SFDVKD.

This clonotype appeared many times. The rearrangement links TRBV15 to TRBJ1-5; D might be TRBD1 (6 bases). CDR3 length: 14 amino acids. The V end lost 1 base, the J end lost 6 bases, and 10 bases lay between the germline ends. Germline V CDR1 and CDR2: LNHNV, YYDKDF (reference sequence). CDR3 region: CATSRGGGGQPQHF. The CDR3, as DNA: TGTGCCACCAGCAGAGGAGGGGGAGGTCAGCCCCAGCATTTT.